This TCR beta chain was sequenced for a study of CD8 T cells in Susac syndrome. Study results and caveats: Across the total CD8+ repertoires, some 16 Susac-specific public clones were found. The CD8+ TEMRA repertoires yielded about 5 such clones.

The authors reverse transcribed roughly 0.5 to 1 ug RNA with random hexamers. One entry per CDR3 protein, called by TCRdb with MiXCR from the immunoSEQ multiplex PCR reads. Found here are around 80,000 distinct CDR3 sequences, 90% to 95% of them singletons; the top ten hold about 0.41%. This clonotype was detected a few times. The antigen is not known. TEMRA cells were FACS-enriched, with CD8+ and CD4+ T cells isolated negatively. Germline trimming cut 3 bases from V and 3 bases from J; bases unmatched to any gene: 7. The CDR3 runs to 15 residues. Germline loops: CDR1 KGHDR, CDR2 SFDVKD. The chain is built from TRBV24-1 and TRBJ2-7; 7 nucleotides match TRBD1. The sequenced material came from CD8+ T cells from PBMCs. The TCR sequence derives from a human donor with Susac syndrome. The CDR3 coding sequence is TGTGCCACCAGTGATCCCCGACAGGGCCGCTACGAGCAGTACTTC. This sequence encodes CATSDPRQGRYEQYF.